A selection of T cell receptor beta chains follows, all from one sample in a study of regulatory T cells in long-lasting Graves disease. TCRdb processed the multiplex PCR reads anew with MiXCR; each CDR3 protein has one entry. The sample lists 430,000 or so distinct CDR3 sequences, roughly a fifth occurring once. Here the sequenced sample was peripheral blood mononuclear cells (PBMCs), taken when the disease was refractory, from a patient treated with antithyroid drugs. All receptors come from a female donor with Graves disease. Both conserved end residues are part of each CDR3. A D gene is named only where the DNA matches it firmly. Size tells how often a clone was seen (once, few, many) or the class of an expanded clone, and some rows leave it out.

D gene: TRBD1
clone size: many
J gene: TRBJ2-7
V gene: TRBV20-1
CDR3 DNA: TGCAGTGCTAGTGGTCAGGGGGACGAGCAGTACTTC
CDR3 protein: CSASGQGDEQYF

D gene: TRBD1
clone size: -
J gene: TRBJ1-2
V gene: TRBV10-2
CDR3 DNA: TGCGCCAGCAGCGAAGACAGGGAAGTGAACTATGGCTACACCTTC
CDR3 protein: CASSEDREVNYGYTF

D gene: -
clone size: few
J gene: TRBJ2-7
V gene: TRBV14
CDR3 DNA: TGTGCCAGCAGCCAAGATTTGGCTCCTGGCGAGCAGTACTTC
CDR3 protein: CASSQDLAPGEQYF

D gene: TRBD1
clone size: -
J gene: TRBJ1-1
V gene: TRBV20-1
CDR3 DNA: TGCAGTGCTAACAGGGGGTATGGGAACACTGAAGCTTTCTTT
CDR3 protein: CSANRGYGNTEAFF

D gene: -
clone size: few
J gene: TRBJ1-1
V gene: TRBV29-1
CDR3 DNA: TGCAGCGCCCGGACGGGGGGGAACACTGAAGCTTTCTTT
CDR3 protein: CSARTGGNTEAFF

D gene: TRBD1
clone size: few
J gene: TRBJ2-4
V gene: TRBV20-1
CDR3 DNA: TGCAGTGCTTCTAGACAGGGAGCCAAAAACATTCAGTACTTC
CDR3 protein: CSASRQGAKNIQYF

D gene: -
clone size: many
J gene: TRBJ2-7
V gene: TRBV10-3
CDR3 DNA: TGTGCCCCCAGGCAGCGGTTTTCCTACGAGCAGTACTTC
CDR3 protein: CAPRQRFSYEQYF

D gene: TRBD1
clone size: few
J gene: TRBJ2-3
V gene: TRBV2
CDR3 DNA: TGTGCCAGCAAGTTGGGACAGGGGATATCAGATACGCAGTATTTT
CDR3 protein: CASKLGQGISDTQYF

D gene: -
clone size: few
J gene: TRBJ2-4
V gene: TRBV6-4
CDR3 DNA: TGTGCCAGCACCGCGGGCCAAATAGCCAAAAACATTCAGTACTTC
CDR3 protein: CASTAGQIAKNIQYF

D gene: -
clone size: many
J gene: TRBJ2-3
V gene: TRBV7-2
CDR3 DNA: TGTGCCAGCAGCCTAGAACTCGGGAACACAGATACGCAGTATTTT
CDR3 protein: CASSLELGNTDTQYF

D gene: -
clone size: many
J gene: TRBJ1-4
V gene: TRBV2
CDR3 DNA: TGTGCCAGCAGTGCCTTCCGGGCTGCAACTAATGAAAAACTGTTTTTT
CDR3 protein: CASSAFRAATNEKLFF

D gene: -
clone size: many
J gene: TRBJ2-5
V gene: TRBV7-9
CDR3 DNA: TGTGCCAGCAGCTTTGATACAGGGACCCAAGAGACCCAGTACTTC
CDR3 protein: CASSFDTGTQETQYF

D gene: TRBD1
clone size: many
J gene: TRBJ2-5
V gene: TRBV12-3/TRBV12-4
CDR3 DNA: TGTGCCAGCAGTTTGAGGACAGGGGGTGAGACCCAGTACTTC
CDR3 protein: CASSLRTGGETQYF

D gene: TRBD1
clone size: few
J gene: TRBJ2-1
V gene: TRBV28
CDR3 DNA: TGTGCCAGCAGTTTCGCCGGGACAGGGGGCAGAAATGAGCAGTTCTTC
CDR3 protein: CASSFAGTGGRNEQFF

D gene: TRBD2
clone size: -
J gene: TRBJ2-5
V gene: TRBV20-1
CDR3 DNA: TGCAGTGCTAGGGGGACTAGCGGCGAGCAAGAGACCCAGTACTTC
CDR3 protein: CSARGTSGEQETQYF

D gene: TRBD1
clone size: few
J gene: TRBJ1-1
V gene: TRBV29-1
CDR3 DNA: TGCAGCGTTGACAGGGGGAGGTACACTGAAGCTTTCTTT
CDR3 protein: CSVDRGRYTEAFF

D gene: TRBD2
clone size: many
J gene: TRBJ2-6
V gene: TRBV28
CDR3 DNA: TGTGCCAGCAGTTGGGGGGGGTCTGGGGCCAACGTCCTGACTTTC
CDR3 protein: CASSWGGSGANVLTF

D gene: -
clone size: few
J gene: TRBJ2-6
V gene: TRBV4-1
CDR3 DNA: TGCGCCAGCAGCCAAGCCCGAGGGTCTGGGGCCAACGTCCTGACTTTC
CDR3 protein: CASSQARGSGANVLTF

D gene: TRBD1
clone size: many
J gene: TRBJ1-2
V gene: TRBV29-1
CDR3 DNA: TGCAGCGTGGAAACCGGGACAGGCTCTAAGGGGGGCAATGGCTACACCTTC
CDR3 protein: CSVETGTGSKGGNGYTF

D gene: TRBD1
clone size: few
J gene: TRBJ2-7
V gene: TRBV10-3
CDR3 DNA: TGTGCCATCAGCTCCTCGGGACAGCTCTCCTACGAGCAGTACTTC
CDR3 protein: CAISSSGQLSYEQYF

D gene: TRBD1
clone size: few
J gene: TRBJ2-3
V gene: TRBV28
CDR3 DNA: TGTGCCAGCAGTTTGGCAGGGGGCGTAGTTTTTGGCACAGATACGCAGTATTTT
CDR3 protein: CASSLAGGVVFGTDTQYF